These 30 T cell receptor beta chains originate from one sample sequenced in a study of blood T cell repertoires in COVID-19. The assay was immunoSEQ multiplex PCR, and TCRdb's table has in-frame clones only and misses some. The data show around 84,000 clones, with over 65% seen just once and 4.5% to 6% held by the top ten. Sequencing input: peripheral blood. These receptors were collected from a man aged 45-65 years with active or convalescent COVID-19.

The chain couples TRBV5-6 to TRBJ1-2; TRBD1 aligns across 10 bases. This CDR3 contains 16 residues. Germline assignment: CDR1 SGHDT and CDR2 YYEEEE. J lost 6 bases, V lost 4 bases, and 12 bases had no gene match. The chain's CDR3 is CASSAYRDRGPHGYTF. In DNA, the CDR3 is TGTGCCAGCAGCGCCTACCGGGACAGGGGCCCGCATGGCTACACCTTC.

The chain employs TRBV4-1 and TRBJ2-3, with 8 bases identical to TRBD1. This CDR3 contains 17 residues. V dropped 4 bases and J dropped 4; count of bases not matched to a gene: 13. Looked up from germline, CDR1 is MGHRA and CDR2 is YSYEKL. The chain's CDR3 is CASSLSRQGQGPDTQYF. In DNA form, the CDR3 reads TGCGCCAGCAGCCTCTCGAGGCAAGGACAGGGTCCAGATACGCAGTATTTT.

The V gene is TRBV11-2, the J gene TRBJ1-4, with D perhaps matching TRBD1 (6 bases). With 1 base removed from V and 1 base from J, the gap between germline ends came to 13 bases. The V gene's germline CDR1 is SGHAT and CDR2 FQNNGV. This CDR3 is 17 amino acids long. CDR3 sequence reads: CASSLGTQGRTNEKLFF. For the CDR3, the DNA is TGTGCCAGCAGCTTAGGGACACAGGGTAGAACTAATGAAAAACTGTTTTTT.

The chain employs TRBV7-2 and TRBJ2-2; TRBD2 aligns across 8 bases. The V and J ends lost 4 bases and 6 bases, in that order; junction bases with no gene match: 1. The germline V gene has CDR1 SGHTA and CDR2 FQGNSA. This CDR3 is built from 13 residues. CDR3 bases: TGTGCCAGCAGCTCGGGACTAGCCGGGGAGCTGTTTTTT. It specifies CASSSGLAGELFF.

The CDR3 DNA reads TGTGCCAGCAGCAATCGGCAGGGGCGCACAGATACGCAGTATTTT. Translating gives CASSNRQGRTDTQYF. The rearrangement links TRBV21-1 to TRBJ2-3; TRBD1, the table's D call, was not compared with the DNA. TRBV21-1 constitutes a pseudogene. The CDR3 totals 15 residues.

This clone was detected only a few times. The rearrangement uses TRBV19 and TRBJ1-5; 7 bases are shared with TRBD1. Germline lookup yields CDR1 LNHDA and CDR2 SQIVND (reference sequence). The CDR3 length is 17 residues. J lost 1 base, V lost 7 bases, and 13 bases had no gene match. The CDR3 here is CASTSSRGEASNQPQHF. Here the CDR3 DNA reads TGTGCCAGTACGAGTAGCAGGGGGGAGGCCAGCAATCAGCCCCAGCATTTT. Drawing the rest from reference TRBV19 and TRBJ1-5, the complete variable domain is DGGITQSPKYLFRKEGQNVTLSCEQNLNHDAMYWYRQDPGQGLRLIYYSQIVNDFQKGDIAEGYSVSREKKESFPLTVTSAQKNPTAFYLCASTSSRGEASNQPQHFGDGTRLSIL.

CDR3 sequence (DNA): TGTGCCAGCAGTCCCCGTCAGGCCTATAACTATGGCTACACCTTC. Translated: CASSPRQAYNYGYTF. V usage is TRBV7-2 and J usage is TRBJ1-2; D uncertain. Germline CDR1 and CDR2: SGHTA and FQGNSA. The V gene lost 6 bases and the J gene lost 1 base, with 15 bases spanning the gap. The CDR3 runs 15 residues.

The rearrangement joins TRBV7-3 to TRBJ2-1; tentative D call: TRBD2 (5 bases). This CDR3 spans 14 amino acids. Trimming took 2 bases from V and 9 from J, leaving 14 bases between them. Germline-derived CDR1 and CDR2 are SGHTA and FQGTGA. CDR3 in amino acids: CASSLVGGRSEQFF. The CDR3 nucleotides are TGTGCCAGCAGCTTAGTTGGAGGCCGGAGTGAGCAGTTCTTC.

The chain employs TRBV7-2 and TRBJ1-1, with 8 bases matching TRBD1. Germline V gene sequence: CDR1 SGHTA, CDR2 FQGNSA. The CDR3 has 13 amino acids. After removal of 5 bases from V and 13 bases from J, the junction contained 12 bases not matched to a gene. The CDR3 reads CASSETGAGLSFF. In nucleotides, the CDR3 is TGTGCCAGCAGCGAGACAGGGGCCGGGCTAAGTTTCTTT.

This clone was found a few times. The chain recombines TRBV5-5 with TRBJ1-1, with 9 bases identical to TRBD1. The germline CDR1 and CDR2 sequences are SGHKS and YYEKEE (reference sequence). Unmatched junction bases numbered 7, after V lost 5 bases and J lost 5 bases. The length of the CDR3 is 14 residues. CDR3 region: CASRSGTGWTEAFF. CDR3 in DNA: TGTGCCAGCAGGTCAGGGACAGGGTGGACTGAAGCTTTCTTT. Full variable domain (outside the CDR3, taken from reference TRBV5-5 and TRBJ1-1): DAGVTQSPTHLIKTRGQQVTLRCSPISGHKSVSWYQQVLGQGPQFIFQYYEKEERGRGNFPDRFSARQFPNYSSELNVNALLLGDSALYLCASRSGTGWTEAFFGQGTRLTVV.

The gene calls are TRBV6-5 and TRBJ1-5; TRBD1 matches at 7 bases. CDR1 and CDR2 from the germline V gene are MNHEY and SVGAGI. CDR3 length: 15 residues. V shed 6 bases, J shed 5 bases, and the junction held 10 bases outside the gene matches. The CDR3: CASRRTGSPDQPQHF. CDR3 nucleotide sequence: TGTGCCAGCAGGCGGACAGGCTCCCCCGATCAGCCCCAGCATTTT.

There are a few counts of this clone. The chain links TRBV24-1 to TRBJ1-1, with D possibly being TRBD1 (6 bases). Trimming stripped 2 bases from V and 9 bases from J, with 18 bases between. This CDR3 contains 15 residues. Germline V gene sequence: CDR1 KGHDR, CDR2 SFDVKD. DNA of the CDR3: TGTGCCACCAGTGATTCGGGGACACCGCCGTGGAAAGCTTTCTTT. Protein sequence: CATSDSGTPPWKAFF.

The chain has TRBV10-3 and TRBJ2-5, with 8 bases fitting TRBD2. The J segment lost 1 base and the V segment lost 2 bases, leaving 3 bases of the junction unmatched. The CDR3 length is 15 residues. Germline V gene sequence: CDR1 ENHRY, CDR2 SYGVKD. As DNA, the CDR3 is TGTGCCATCAGTGAGATAGCGGGGCCCCAAGAGACCCAGTACTTC. It codes for CAISEIAGPQETQYF.

This clone was detected a few times. The chain carries TRBV5-4 and TRBJ2-5; 10 nucleotides match TRBD1. This CDR3 region has 14 residues. Trimming took 3 bases from V and 5 from J; bases not matched to a gene: 4. CDR1 SGHNT and CDR2 YYREEE come from the germline V gene (reference sequence). The DNA for the CDR3 is TGTGCCAGCAGCTATGGGACAGGGGAGGAGACCCAGTACTTC. This sequence encodes CASSYGTGEETQYF.

The chain has TRBV5-4 and TRBJ1-3; D gene uncertain. The CDR3 totals 14 residues. With 0 bases removed from V and 2 bases from J, the gap between germline ends came to 6 bases. Germline V lookup: CDR1 SGHNT, CDR2 YYREEE (reference sequence). CDR3 DNA sequence: TGTGCCAGCAGCTTGGGGGGAGCTGGAAACACCATATATTTT. This sequence encodes CASSLGGAGNTIYF.

This clone was seen more than once but under ten times. V is TRBV3-1 (or the pseudogene TRBV3-2) and J is TRBJ2-5; 13 bases are a match to TRBD2. The J segment lost 4 bases and the V segment lost 5 bases, leaving 7 bases of the junction unmatched. Germline V lookup: CDR1 LGHDT, CDR2 YNNKEL (reference sequence). This CDR3 is built from 16 residues. The CDR3 spells CASSFSLAGGGETQYF. Written as DNA, the CDR3 is TGTGCCAGCAGCTTCTCACTAGCGGGGGGGGGAGAGACCCAGTACTTC.

The chain employs TRBV2 and TRBJ2-2; TRBD2 might be the D (5 bases). The germline gives CDR1 SNHLY, CDR2 FYNNEI. The germline V and J ends were trimmed by 2 bases and 2 bases, with 12 bases remaining between them. The CDR3 is made up of 16 amino acids. The DNA of the CDR3 is TGTGCCAGCAGTGAAATTCGCGGGTTCAACACCGGGGAGCTGTTTTTT. It codes for CASSEIRGFNTGELFF.

CDR3 in amino acids: CASSSQMTGANEKLFF. DNA of the CDR3: TGTGCCAGCAGCTCACAGATGACAGGGGCAAATGAAAAACTGTTTTTT. The chain employs TRBV7-9 and TRBJ1-4; 8 bases align to TRBD1. Looked up from germline, CDR1 is SEHNR and CDR2 is FQNEAQ (reference sequence). The CDR3 consists of 16 residues. Trimming took 4 bases from V and 5 from J; bases not matched to a gene: 9.

This chain joins TRBV5-1 and TRBJ1-2; D possibly corresponds to TRBD1 (5 bases). Germline CDR1 reads SGHRS; CDR2 reads YFSETQ. The CDR3 sequence is 15 residues long. V lost 4 bases, J lost 6 bases, and 19 bases lay in between. CDR3 protein: CASSLGTPGTHGYTF. CDR3 nucleotide sequence: TGCGCCAGCAGCCTAGGGACTCCGGGGACCCATGGCTACACCTTC.

The chain uses TRBV5-1 and TRBJ1-2; the D is unclear. The CDR3 length is 15 residues. The V end was cut by 0 bases, the J end by 0 bases, with 9 bases between. Germline V gene lookup returns CDR1 SGHRS and CDR2 YFSETQ. CDR3 region: CASSLEEASNYGYTF. CDR3 in DNA: TGCGCCAGCAGCTTGGAGGAGGCTTCTAACTATGGCTACACCTTC.

The chain has TRBV19 and TRBJ1-5; no clear D gene. This CDR3 region has 13 residues. Germline CDR1 is LNHDA and CDR2 is SQIVND (reference sequence). Between the trimmed V and J ends, which lost 7 bases and 3 bases, there was a span of 10 bases. The CDR3 loop reads CASTPSVNQPQHF. In DNA, the CDR3 is TGTGCCAGTACCCCCTCAGTCAATCAGCCCCAGCATTTT.

This chain joins TRBV5-1 and TRBJ1-1; D is possibly TRBD1 (6 bases). The CDR3 length is 15 residues. V was shortened by 3 bases and J by 1 base, with 13 bases between the two germline ends. Germline assignment: CDR1 SGHRS and CDR2 YFSETQ. The CDR3 region is CASSSPGAQNTEAFF. Here the CDR3 DNA reads TGCGCCAGCAGCTCTCCAGGGGCGCAGAACACTGAAGCTTTCTTT.

The chain is built from TRBV15 and TRBJ1-3; D perhaps matches TRBD1 (5 bases). CDR1 LNHNV and CDR2 YYDKDF come from the germline V gene (reference sequence). This CDR3 comprises 14 residues. V was pared by 2 bases and J by 1 base, with 6 bases between. The CDR3 here is CATSRQGSGNTIYF. In DNA, the CDR3 is TGTGCCACCAGCAGACAGGGTTCTGGAAACACCATATATTTT.

J is TRBJ2-2 and V is TRBV5-1; 8 bases are a match to TRBD1. The CDR3 extends over 15 amino acids. Germline V gene data show CDR1 as SGHRS and CDR2 as YFSETQ. The J segment lost 5 bases and the V segment lost 4 bases, leaving 7 bases of the junction unmatched. The CDR3 spells CASSPGQGSTGELFF. The CDR3 DNA follows: TGCGCCAGCAGCCCCGGACAGGGTAGTACCGGGGAGCTGTTTTTT.

This clone was detected ten times or more. The chain employs TRBV19 and TRBJ1-6; a possible D gene is TRBD1 (5 bases). The CDR3 runs to 15 residues. The ends were cut back, 5 bases at V and 10 bases at J, with 18 bases in the middle. Per germline, CDR1 LNHDA and CDR2 SQIVND (reference sequence). CDR3 coding DNA: TGTGCCAGTAGTTCCGAGCCCAGGGAGGGCTCACCCCTCCACTTT. This translates into CASSSEPREGSPLHF.

This chain joins TRBV19 and TRBJ1-5, with no clear D. The V end was cut by 3 bases, the J end by 7 bases, with 19 bases between. The germline gives CDR1 LNHDA, CDR2 SQIVND (reference sequence). This CDR3 spans 16 amino acids. The chain's CDR3 is CASSISGRTRGQPQHF. The CDR3 DNA follows: TGTGCCAGTAGTATTAGCGGGAGGACTCGCGGGCAGCCCCAGCATTTT.

V usage is TRBV6-2 or TRBV6-3 and J usage is TRBJ2-7; D is perhaps TRBD1 (5 bases). Germline V CDR1 and CDR2: MNHEY, SVGEGT. This CDR3 region has 13 residues. V lost 7 bases and J 7 bases, leaving 17 bases between the germline ends. Here the CDR3 DNA reads TGTGCCAGCACCCCTCAGGGCTTGGGGGAGCAGTACTTC. It specifies CASTPQGLGEQYF.

V is TRBV9 and J is TRBJ2-2, with 7 bases lining up with TRBD1. CDR1 is SGDLS and CDR2 is YYNGEE in the germline V gene. The length of the CDR3 is 15 residues. Trimming cost V 3 bases and J 5 bases; bases outside gene matches: 7. CDR3 DNA sequence: TGTGCCAGCAGCGACTACAGGGGAGAAACCGGGGAGCTGTTTTTT. Its protein is CASSDYRGETGELFF.

The chain joins TRBV10-3 to TRBJ1-2, with TRBD1 as a possible D gene (6 bases). This CDR3 contains 16 residues. V was cut by 0 bases and J by 0 bases, with 11 bases left in between. Germline-derived CDR1 and CDR2 are ENHRY and SYGVKD. The CDR3 DNA follows: TGTGCCATCAGTGAGTCGTCCACAGGGACTAACTATGGCTACACCTTC. Translating gives CAISESSTGTNYGYTF.

This clone has more than one count but fewer than ten. This rearrangement joins TRBV6-5 to TRBJ1-2; 7 bases agree with TRBD1. V was pared by 10 bases and J by 4 bases, with 6 bases of the junction left unmatched. CDR3 length: 12 residues. Germline V lookup: CDR1 MNHEY, CDR2 SVGAGI. This CDR3 reads CATRDSPYGYTF. The CDR3 bases are TGTGCCACCCGGGACAGTCCCTATGGCTACACCTTC.